The clone carrying this TCR beta chain was counted only a few times. This sample was taken from a study of T-cell reconstitution after alpha-beta-depleted transplantation in children. The TCRbeta library incorporated unique molecular identifiers. TCRdb re-called the PCR reads with MiXCR, one entry per CDR3 protein. The sample records about 500,000 distinct CDR3 sequences, 32% being singletons. This CDR3 contains 14 residues. Germline CDR1 reads ENHRY; CDR2 reads SYGVKD. The V gene lost 8 bases and the J gene lost 3 bases, with 15 bases spanning the gap. The source was PBMCs from the stem cell graft donor, collected from the stem cell graft. The origin of this receptor is a human donor who donated a stem cell graft to a child with aplastic anemia. This chain connects TRBV10-3 to TRBJ2-3; possibly TRBD1 or TRBD2 for D (5 bases each). This chain's CDR3 is CAISPRGETDTQYF. CDR3 DNA: TGTGCCATCTCACCGAGAGGGGAAACAGATACGCAGTATTTT.